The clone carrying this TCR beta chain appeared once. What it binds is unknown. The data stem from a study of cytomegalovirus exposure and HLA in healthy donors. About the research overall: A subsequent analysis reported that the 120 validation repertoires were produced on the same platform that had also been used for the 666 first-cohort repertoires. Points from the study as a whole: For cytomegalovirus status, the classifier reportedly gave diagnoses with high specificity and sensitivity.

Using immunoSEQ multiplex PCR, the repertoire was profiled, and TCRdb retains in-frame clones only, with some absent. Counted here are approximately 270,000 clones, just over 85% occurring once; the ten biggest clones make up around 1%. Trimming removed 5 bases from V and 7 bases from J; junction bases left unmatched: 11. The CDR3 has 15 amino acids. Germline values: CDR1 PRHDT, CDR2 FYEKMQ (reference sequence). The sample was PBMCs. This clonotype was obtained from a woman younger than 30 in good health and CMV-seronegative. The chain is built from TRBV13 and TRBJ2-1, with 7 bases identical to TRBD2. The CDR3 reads CASSLRTRRLNEQFF. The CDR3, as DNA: TGTGCCAGCAGCCTCCGGACTAGGAGGCTGAATGAGCAGTTCTTC.